These 29 T cell receptor beta chains share one sample of origin, sequenced in a study of blood T cells in healthy people across ages. Alongside a J-beta primer mix, a sample-barcoded 5' primer served in a second PCR lasting about 6 to 11 cycles. TCRdb independently ran MiXCR on the 5' RACE reads; one entry per CDR3 protein. In the table there are around 1,800,000 distinct CDR3 sequences, roughly two fifths of which are singletons. The source material was blood. The receptors originated from a human donor in good health.

The DNA for the CDR3 is TGCAGTGCTAGAGAAAACGGGGGGGCCACCGTATCCCTGTGGGATAGATACAATGAGCAGTACTTC. Amino acids: CSARENGGATVSLWDRYNEQYF. The rearrangement uses TRBV20-1 and TRBJ2-4, with TRBD2 identical over 8 bases. V lost 0 bases and J lost 13; bases outside the gene matches: 35. Germline V lookup: CDR1 DFQATT, CDR2 SNEGSKA (reference sequence). The CDR3 loop spans 22 amino acids.

The V gene is TRBV5-8, the J gene TRBJ1-2, with TRBD1 as a possible D gene (5 bases). This CDR3 spans 13 amino acids. Per germline, CDR1 SGHTS and CDR2 YDEGEE. Between the trimmed V and J ends, which lost 4 bases and 6 bases, there was a span of 13 bases. DNA of the CDR3: TGTGCCAGCAGCCGGAGTTTCAGGGATGGCTACACCTTC. As protein: CASSRSFRDGYTF.

The gene calls are TRBV7-2 and TRBJ2-1, with 7 bases identical to TRBD2. V was pared by 4 bases and J by 4 bases, with 10 bases of the junction left unmatched. CDR1 and CDR2 (germline): SGHTA, FQGNSA. This CDR3 comprises 16 residues. The CDR3 protein is CASSSSETSLYNEQFF. DNA of the CDR3: TGTGCCAGCAGCTCATCAGAGACTAGCCTTTACAATGAGCAGTTCTTC.

This clonotype was seen only a few times. The CDR3 DNA sequence: TGCAGTGCTAGAGATCGGCGAGCGGGGGCGTACAATGAGCAGTTCTTC. Translated, it gives CSARDRRAGAYNEQFF. This chain connects TRBV20-1 to TRBJ2-1, with 8 positions matching TRBD2. Germline values: CDR1 DFQATT, CDR2 SNEGSKA (reference sequence). Losses at the gene ends were 0 bases for V and 4 bases for J; bases not matched to a gene: 8. The length of the CDR3 is 16 residues.

This clonotype was recorded a few times. At one end the junction does not follow the germline gene, possibly because of a read error. The V and J genes are TRBV7-9 and TRBJ2-1, with D tentatively TRBD1 (5 bases). The germline V gene has CDR1 SEHNR and CDR2 FQNEAQ (reference sequence). The CDR3 is 14 amino acids. This CDR3 is CASTLQVSYNEQFF. CDR3 in DNA: TGTGCCAGCACCTTACAGGTCTCCTACAATGAGCAGTTCTTC.

The chain links TRBV28 to TRBJ2-1; 11 bases match TRBD1. The CDR3 has 18 amino acids. Trimming cost V 3 bases and J 4 bases; bases outside gene matches: 11. Germline lookup yields CDR1 MDHEN and CDR2 SYDVKM. CDR3 in amino acids: CASSLVYGDRGFYNEQFF. CDR3 bases: TGTGCCAGCAGTTTGGTGTACGGGGACAGGGGGTTTTACAATGAGCAGTTCTTC.

Ten or more counts support this clonotype. An end of the junction differs from the germline gene, which may be a read error. The chain joins TRBV20-1 to TRBJ1-5, with D maybe TRBD1 (5 bases). The CDR3 spans 13 residues. Germline V gives CDR1 DFQATT, CDR2 SNEGSKA (reference sequence). This chain's CDR3 is CSARGASNQPQHF. The CDR3 DNA reads TGCAGTGCGAGAGGGGCCTCCAATCAGCCCCAGCATTTT.

V usage is TRBV7-6 and J usage is TRBJ1-6; TRBD1 matches 7 bases. In germline, CDR1 is SGHVS, CDR2 FNYEAQ. The CDR3 is 17 residues long. J was trimmed by 3 bases and V by 5 bases; bases with no gene match: 10. CDR3 sequence: CASSPTETGFYNSPLHF. DNA of the CDR3: TGTGCCAGCAGCCCGACCGAGACAGGGTTCTATAATTCACCCCTCCACTTT. The entire variable domain, with the rest obtained from reference TRBV7-6 and TRBJ1-6, is as follows: GAGVSQSPRYKVTKRGQDVALRCDPISGHVSLYWYRQALGQGPEFLTYFNYEAQQDKSGLPNDRFSAERPEGSISTLTIQRTEQRDSAMYRCASSPTETGFYNSPLHFGNGTRLTVT.

This rearrangement joins TRBV5-1 to TRBJ1-6, with a tentative D call TRBD1 (6 bases). This CDR3 contains 15 residues. Looked up from germline, CDR1 is SGHRS and CDR2 is YFSETQ. Trimming took off 4 bases at V and 7 bases at J, with 15 bases between the two ends. The CDR3 nucleotides are TGCGCCAGCAGCAGGACGTCACAGGGAAATTCACCCCTCCACTTT. It specifies CASSRTSQGNSPLHF.

There are a few counts of this clonotype. The chain has TRBV6-5 and TRBJ2-1, with D perhaps matching TRBD2 (5 bases). V was cut by 6 bases and J by 7 bases, with 10 bases left in between. CDR3 length: 12 amino acids. CDR1 is MNHEY, CDR2 SVGAGI, per germline. The DNA for the CDR3 is TGTGCCAGCAGCCGAACTAGGAATGAGCAGTTCTTC. This codes for CASSRTRNEQFF.

V and J are TRBV4-2 and TRBJ1-2; D gene unclear. V lost 0 bases and J 1 base, leaving 15 bases between the germline ends. The CDR3 is 17 residues long. CDR1 and CDR2 (germline): LGHNA, YNFKEQ. CDR3 residues: CASSQENSGAINYGYTF. The CDR3 region has the DNA TGTGCCAGCAGCCAAGAAAACTCAGGAGCGATTAACTATGGCTACACCTTC.

CDR3 amino acids: CSASGVGRGGLWNNEQFF. CDR3 coding DNA: TGCAGTGCTAGTGGTGTAGGGAGGGGGGGCCTTTGGAACAATGAGCAGTTCTTC. This chain uses TRBV20-1 with TRBJ2-1; D might be TRBD2 (7 bases). In germline, CDR1 is DFQATT, CDR2 SNEGSKA (reference sequence). This CDR3 is built from 18 residues. Trimming took off 3 bases at V and 5 bases at J, with 26 bases between the two ends.

The chain combines TRBV4-1 with TRBJ2-2; no clear D. Germline CDR1 reads MGHRA; CDR2 reads YSYEKL. The CDR3 runs 17 residues. V dropped 4 bases and J dropped 2 bases, with 17 bases sitting between them. In DNA form, the CDR3 reads TGCGCCAGCAGCCTACAACACGGAACTTACAACACCGGGGAGCTGTTTTTT. Its protein product is CASSLQHGTYNTGELFF.

This clonotype was seen only a few times. The genes are TRBV2 and TRBJ2-3; 9 nucleotides align to TRBD2. V lost 1 base and J lost 1; bases outside the gene matches: 3. The CDR3 is 16 residues long. Germline CDR1 SNHLY, CDR2 FYNNEI. Written as DNA, the CDR3 is TGTGCCAGCAGTGAAGTCCAGCGGGGGGGCACAGATACGCAGTATTTT. Translation gives CASSEVQRGGTDTQYF. The entire variable domain, with the rest obtained from reference TRBV2 and TRBJ2-3, is as follows: EPEVTQTPSHQVTQMGQEVILRCVPISNHLYFYWYRQILGQKVEFLVSFYNNEISEKSEIFDDQFSVERPDGSNFTLKIRSTKLEDSAMYFCASSEVQRGGTDTQYFGPGTRLTVL.

The chain carries TRBV7-2 and TRBJ2-5, with a tentative D call TRBD2 (6 bases). V was trimmed by 5 bases and J by 3 bases, leaving 16 bases between them. The CDR3 has 15 amino acids. CDR1 is SGHTA, CDR2 FQGNSA, per germline. The CDR3 bases are TGTGCCAGCAGCGCCCGCGGGACCGTAAAAGAGACCCAGTACTTC. Its translation: CASSARGTVKETQYF.

V usage is TRBV6-2 or TRBV6-3 and J usage is TRBJ2-7, with 11 bases that match TRBD2. The DNA end is a closer match to TRBJ2-4, so the J assignment may be wrong. CDR3 size: 15 residues. Germline V gives CDR1 MNHEY, CDR2 SVGEGT. CDR3 amino acids: CASRLSGGDKNIQYF. CDR3 bases: TGTGCCAGCAGGCTTAGCGGGGGGGACAAAAACATTCAGTACTTC.

For this clonotype: This clone may be a read error of a much larger clone one base away. This rearrangement joins TRBV2 to TRBJ1-2; D possibly corresponds to TRBD1 (6 bases). This CDR3 is 13 amino acids long. Per the germline V gene, CDR1 is SNHLY and CDR2 is FYNNEI. V lost 0 bases and J lost 5, with 7 bases in between. The CDR3 here is CASSEAQGYGYTF. The CDR3 bases are TGTGCCAGCAGTGAAGCCCAGGGGTATGGCTACACCTTC.

Ten or more counts support this clonotype. The gene calls are TRBV5-5 and TRBJ2-1; 10 bases are a match to TRBD1. The CDR3 totals 15 residues. CDR1 is SGHKS and CDR2 is YYEKEE in the germline V gene (reference sequence). With 5 bases clipped from V and 7 bases from J, the junction kept 9 bases outside the gene matches. The CDR3 protein is CASSPTGTGDNEQFF. For the CDR3, the DNA is TGTGCCAGCAGTCCAACCGGGACAGGGGATAATGAGCAGTTCTTC.

The chain uses TRBV9 and TRBJ1-4; D unclear. The ends were cut back, 0 bases at V and 6 bases at J, with 9 bases in the middle. CDR1 and CDR2 (germline): SGDLS, YYNGEE. The CDR3 covers 14 residues. The CDR3 DNA follows: TGTGCCAGCAGCGTAGGAGTGGGTGATGAAAAACTGTTTTTT. Its protein is CASSVGVGDEKLFF.

The rearrangement links TRBV4-2 to TRBJ2-4, with 7 bases lining up with TRBD1. Gene TRBJ2-7 matches the end of the DNA better, so the J call may be wrong. The germline CDR1 and CDR2 sequences are LGHNA and YNFKEQ. The CDR3 runs 15 residues. The CDR3 region is CASRLLTGSPYEQYF. DNA for the CDR3: TGTGCCAGCCGACTCTTGACAGGGAGCCCCTACGAGCAGTACTTC.

V and J are TRBV9 and TRBJ2-5; TRBD1 matches 7 bases. With V trimmed by 9 bases and J by 6 bases, 8 bases remained unmatched. Germline V gene sequence: CDR1 SGDLS, CDR2 YYNGEE. CDR3 size: 12 residues. The CDR3 nucleotides are TGTGCCAACCGAGGGACAGCCCAGACCCAGTACTTC. It translates to CANRGTAQTQYF.

This clonotype was observed a handful of times. This sequence joins TRBV15 and TRBJ1-6; perhaps TRBD1 as D (5 bases). Trimming took 0 bases from V and 13 from J, leaving 16 bases between them. CDR1 and CDR2 (germline): LNHNV, YYDKDF (reference sequence). The length of the CDR3 is 15 residues. The CDR3 is CATSRDRGGLRPLHF. Written as DNA, the CDR3 is TGTGCCACCAGCAGAGATCGGGGGGGTCTGAGGCCCCTCCACTTT.

The V gene is TRBV7-9, the J gene TRBJ2-1; TRBD2 might be the D (6 bases). Germline V gives CDR1 SEHNR, CDR2 FQNEAQ (reference sequence). The germline V and J ends were trimmed by 4 bases and 9 bases, with 10 bases remaining between them. The CDR3 runs to 12 residues. CDR3: CASSWGEAEQFF. In DNA, the CDR3 is TGTGCCAGCAGCTGGGGGGAGGCTGAGCAGTTCTTC.

V and J are TRBV28 and TRBJ1-5; 9 bases agree with TRBD1. Germline lookup yields CDR1 MDHEN and CDR2 SYDVKM. The CDR3 loop spans 16 amino acids. V lost 8 bases, J lost 3 bases, and 11 bases stayed unmatched. DNA for the CDR3: TGTGCCAGCGGCCCTCCTGGGACAGGGAACAATCAGCCCCAGCATTTT. Its protein is CASGPPGTGNNQPQHF.

This chain connects TRBV20-1 to TRBJ2-5; a possible D gene is TRBD2 (7 bases). V gave up 3 bases and J gave up 12 bases, with 20 bases separating them. The CDR3 consists of 13 residues. Germline-derived CDR1 and CDR2 are DFQATT and SNEGSKA (reference sequence). CDR3 DNA: TGCAGTGCTAGGGGAGGGGGGGATGAGCATGAGTACTTC. It translates to CSARGGGDEHEYF.

Remarks on this clonotype: The junction does not match germline at one end; this may be a read error. The J gene is TRBJ2-3, the V gene TRBV5-6, with D uncertain. The CDR3 is 12 amino acids. Germline V gene data show CDR1 as SGHDT and CDR2 as YYEEEE. The CDR3 protein is CASSYDWDTRYF. The CDR3 DNA is TGTGCCAGCAGCTACGATTGGGATACGCGGTATTTT.

Only a few counts were recorded for this clonotype. V is TRBV7-2 and J is TRBJ2-6; D might be TRBD1 (6 bases). With 3 bases removed from V and 0 bases from J, the gap between germline ends came to 12 bases. Germline CDR1 is SGHTA and CDR2 is FQGNSA. The CDR3 length is 17 residues. The CDR3 DNA reads TGTGCCAGCAGCTTCCCGGGACAATTCTCTGGGGCCAACGTCCTGACTTTC. Encoded protein: CASSFPGQFSGANVLTF.

This sequence joins TRBV6-5 and TRBJ1-1; D is unclear. CDR1 and CDR2 (germline): MNHEY, SVGAGI. This CDR3 is built from 16 residues. Trimming took 3 bases from V and 4 from J, leaving 18 bases between them. The CDR3 sequence is CASSYFSGFNLTEAFF. DNA for the CDR3: TGTGCCAGCAGTTATTTCTCCGGGTTCAATCTCACTGAAGCTTTCTTT.

The gene calls are TRBV12-3 or TRBV12-4 and TRBJ2-5, with 9 bases identical to TRBD1. The DNA matches TRBJ2-7 better at its end, which makes the J call doubtful. The CDR3 length is 15 residues. The CDR3 spells CASSSPGTGPNEQYF. The DNA of the CDR3 is TGTGCCAGCAGTTCCCCCGGGACAGGGCCCAACGAGCAGTACTTC.